This TCR beta chain was recorded in a study of blood T cell repertoires in COVID-19. Germline CDR1 is SGHRS and CDR2 is YFSETQ. The junction had 8 bases not matched to a gene; V was cut back by 0 bases and J by 0 bases. The CDR3 loop spans 17 amino acids. Generated by immunoSEQ multiplex PCR, the TCRdb table keeps only in-frame clones and is missing some. The table includes fewer than 120,000 clones, around 68% detected once. This sequence joins TRBV5-1 and TRBJ1-2; 7 bases map to TRBD1. The sequenced sample was peripheral blood. The TCR originated in a woman in her sixties with acute or convalescent COVID-19. This chain's CDR3 is CASSLADRDLSNYGYTF. DNA for the CDR3: TGCGCCAGCAGCTTGGCCGACAGGGACCTCTCTAACTATGGCTACACCTTC. Together with reference TRBV5-1 and TRBJ1-2, the CDR3 gives the full variable domain: KAGVTQTPRYLIKTRGQQVTLSCSPISGHRSVSWYQQTPGQGLQFLFEYFSETQRNKGNFPGRFSGRQFSNSRSEMNVSTLELGDSALYLCASSLADRDLSNYGYTFGSGTRLTVV.